Shown below are 3 T cell receptor beta chains from a single sample sequenced in a study of cytomegalovirus exposure and HLA in healthy donors. Use of 60 Vbeta and 13 Jbeta primers characterized the PCR. Libraries were prepared by immunoSEQ multiplex PCR; TCRdb keeps only in-frame clonotypes and omits some of them. Found here are some 130,000 clones, around 85% of them singletons; the top ten hold under 2%. Material for sequencing was PBMCs. Every receptor here comes from a boy aged 5-17 years in good health and CMV-seronegative.

The chain has TRBV20-1 and TRBJ1-2; possibly TRBD1 for D (6 bases). Germline assignment: CDR1 DFQATT and CDR2 SNEGSKA (reference sequence). The CDR3 runs 11 residues. V lost 6 bases to trimming and J lost 7 bases, with 12 bases between them. DNA for the CDR3: TGCAGTGCGAAACAGGGCTTTGGCTACACCTTC. This codes for CSAKQGFGYTF.

This clone was seen more than once but under ten times. The J gene is TRBJ2-7, the V gene TRBV5-6; D is undetermined. V was pared by 2 bases and J by 7 bases, with 10 bases between. This CDR3 region has 12 residues. Germline-derived CDR1 and CDR2 are SGHDT and YYEEEE. This CDR3 reads CASSFLYGEQYF. In nucleotides, the CDR3 is TGTGCCAGCAGCTTCCTATACGGGGAGCAGTACTTC. The full variable domain, in which reference TRBV5-6 and TRBJ2-7 provide the parts outside the CDR3, is DAGVTQSPTHLIKTRGQQVTLRCSPKSGHDTVSWYQQALGQGPQFIFQYYEEEERQRGNFPDRFSGHQFPNYSSELNVNALLLGDSALYLCASSFLYGEQYFGPGTRLTVT.

This sequence joins TRBV20-1 and TRBJ1-2; a possible D gene is TRBD1 (5 bases). The V end lost 8 bases, the J end lost 4 bases, and 11 bases lay between the germline ends. Germline lookup yields CDR1 DFQATT and CDR2 SNEGSKA (reference sequence). The CDR3 is made up of 11 amino acids. CDR3 in amino acids: CSSTGSYGYTF. CDR3 coding DNA: TGCAGTAGTACAGGAAGCTATGGCTACACCTTC.